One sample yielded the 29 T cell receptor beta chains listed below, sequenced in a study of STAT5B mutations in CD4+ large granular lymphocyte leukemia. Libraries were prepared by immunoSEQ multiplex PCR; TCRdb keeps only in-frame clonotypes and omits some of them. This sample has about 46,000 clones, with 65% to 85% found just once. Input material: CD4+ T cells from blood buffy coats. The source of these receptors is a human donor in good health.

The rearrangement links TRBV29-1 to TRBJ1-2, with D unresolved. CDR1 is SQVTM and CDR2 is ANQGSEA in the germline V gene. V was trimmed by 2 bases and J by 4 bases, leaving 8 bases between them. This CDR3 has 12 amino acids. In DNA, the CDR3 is TGCAGCGTTGAACTCGGCCTCTATGGCTACACCTTC. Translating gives CSVELGLYGYTF.

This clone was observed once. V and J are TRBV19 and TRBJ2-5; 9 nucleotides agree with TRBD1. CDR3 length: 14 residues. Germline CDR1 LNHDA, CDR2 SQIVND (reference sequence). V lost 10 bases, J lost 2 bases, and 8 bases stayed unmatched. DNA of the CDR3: TGTGCCACCATGGACAGGGGCCTTCAAGAGACCCAGTACTTC. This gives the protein CATMDRGLQETQYF.

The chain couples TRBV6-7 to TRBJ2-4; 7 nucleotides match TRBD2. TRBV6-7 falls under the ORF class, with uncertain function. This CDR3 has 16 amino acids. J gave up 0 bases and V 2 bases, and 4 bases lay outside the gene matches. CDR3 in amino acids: CASSYGRDQAKNIQYF. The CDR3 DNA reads TGTGCCAGCAGTTACGGGAGGGACCAAGCCAAAAACATTCAGTACTTC.

The CDR3 loop is CASSPGQSSGANVLTF. The CDR3 nucleotides are TGCGCCAGCAGCCCCGGACAGAGCTCTGGGGCCAACGTCCTGACTTTC. The V call is TRBV5-1, the J call TRBJ2-6, with D tentatively TRBD1 (6 bases). The CDR3 has 16 residues. Trimming left V 4 bases short and J 0 bases short, with 11 bases between. Germline CDR1 is SGHRS and CDR2 is YFSETQ.

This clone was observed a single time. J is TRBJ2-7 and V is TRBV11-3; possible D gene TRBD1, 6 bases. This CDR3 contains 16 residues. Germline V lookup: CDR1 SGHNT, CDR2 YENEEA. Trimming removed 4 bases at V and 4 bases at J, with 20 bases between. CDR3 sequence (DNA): TGTGCCAGCAGCTCCCCGGGACACAGCTACGCATACGAGCAGTACTTC. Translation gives CASSSPGHSYAYEQYF. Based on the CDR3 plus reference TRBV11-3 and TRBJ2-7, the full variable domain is EAGVVQSPRYKIIEKKQPVAFWCNPISGHNTLYWYLQNLGQGPELLIRYENEEAVDDSQLPKDRFSAERLKGVDSTLKIQPAELGDSAVYLCASSSPGHSYAYEQYFGPGTRLTVT.

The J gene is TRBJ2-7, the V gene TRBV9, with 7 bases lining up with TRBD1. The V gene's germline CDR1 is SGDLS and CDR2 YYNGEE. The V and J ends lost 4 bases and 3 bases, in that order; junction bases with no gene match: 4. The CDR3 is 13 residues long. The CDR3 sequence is CASSTRDSYEQYF. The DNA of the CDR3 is TGTGCCAGCAGCACAAGGGACAGCTACGAGCAGTACTTC.

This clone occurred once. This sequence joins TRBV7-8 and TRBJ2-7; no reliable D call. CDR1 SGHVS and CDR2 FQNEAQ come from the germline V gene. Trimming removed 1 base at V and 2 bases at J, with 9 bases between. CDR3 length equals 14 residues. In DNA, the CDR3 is TGTGCCAGCAGCTTAGGGGCACCCGCCTACGAGCAGTACTTC. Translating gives CASSLGAPAYEQYF.

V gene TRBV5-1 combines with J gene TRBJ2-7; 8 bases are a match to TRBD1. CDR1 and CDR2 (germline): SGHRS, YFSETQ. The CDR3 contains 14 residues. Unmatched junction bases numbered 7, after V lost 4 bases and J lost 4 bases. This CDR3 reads CASSGQGLKYEQYF. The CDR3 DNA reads TGCGCCAGCAGCGGACAGGGTTTGAAGTACGAGCAGTACTTC.

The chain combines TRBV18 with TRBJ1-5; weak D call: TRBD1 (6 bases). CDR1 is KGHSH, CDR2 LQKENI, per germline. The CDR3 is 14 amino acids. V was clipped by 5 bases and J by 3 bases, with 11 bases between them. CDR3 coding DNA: TGTGCCAGCTCAAAACAGGGTACCAATCAGCCCCAGCATTTT. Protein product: CASSKQGTNQPQHF.

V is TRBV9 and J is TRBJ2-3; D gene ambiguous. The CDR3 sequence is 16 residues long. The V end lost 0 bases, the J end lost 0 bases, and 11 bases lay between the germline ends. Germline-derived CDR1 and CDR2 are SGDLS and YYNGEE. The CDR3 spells CASSVDFDQSTDTQYF. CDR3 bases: TGTGCCAGCAGCGTAGATTTCGACCAAAGCACAGATACGCAGTATTTT.

CDR3: CASSLGGLWTSGNNEQFF. The DNA of the CDR3 is TGTGCCAGCAGCTTAGGAGGGCTCTGGACTAGCGGGAACAATGAGCAGTTCTTC. The chain links TRBV7-2 to TRBJ2-1, with TRBD2 matching over 12 bases. V lost 1 base and J lost 5; bases outside the gene matches: 9. Germline V gene sequence: CDR1 SGHTA, CDR2 FQGNSA. The CDR3 loop spans 18 amino acids.

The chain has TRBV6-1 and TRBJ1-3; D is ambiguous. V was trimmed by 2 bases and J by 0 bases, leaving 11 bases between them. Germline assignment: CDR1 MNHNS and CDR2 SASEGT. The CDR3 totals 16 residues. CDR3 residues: CASSEYRRSSGNTIYF. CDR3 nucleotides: TGTGCCAGCAGTGAATACCGACGGAGCTCTGGAAACACCATATATTTT.

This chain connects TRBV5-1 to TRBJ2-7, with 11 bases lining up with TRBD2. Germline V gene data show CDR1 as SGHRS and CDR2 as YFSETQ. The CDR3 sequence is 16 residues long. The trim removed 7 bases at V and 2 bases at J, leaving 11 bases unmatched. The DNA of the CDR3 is TGCGCCAGCCCGAGTCCGGGACTAGCGGCACCCTACGAGCAGTACTTC. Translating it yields CASPSPGLAAPYEQYF. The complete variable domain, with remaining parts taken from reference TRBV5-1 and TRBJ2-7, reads KAGVTQTPRYLIKTRGQQVTLSCSPISGHRSVSWYQQTPGQGLQFLFEYFSETQRNKGNFPGRFSGRQFSNSRSEMNVSTLELGDSALYLCASPSPGLAAPYEQYFGPGTRLTVT.

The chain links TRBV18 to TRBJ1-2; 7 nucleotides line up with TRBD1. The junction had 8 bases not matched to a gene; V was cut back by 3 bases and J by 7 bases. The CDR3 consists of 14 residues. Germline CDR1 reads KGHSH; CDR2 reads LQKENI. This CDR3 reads CASSPTGDSPGYTF. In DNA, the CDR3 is TGTGCCAGCTCACCTACAGGGGACTCCCCTGGCTACACCTTC. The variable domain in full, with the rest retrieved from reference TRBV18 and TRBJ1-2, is NAGVMQNPRHLVRRRGQEARLRCSPMKGHSHVYWYRQLPEEGLKFMVYLQKENIIDESGMPKERFSAEFPKEGPSILRIQQVVRGDSAAYFCASSPTGDSPGYTFGSGTRLTVV.

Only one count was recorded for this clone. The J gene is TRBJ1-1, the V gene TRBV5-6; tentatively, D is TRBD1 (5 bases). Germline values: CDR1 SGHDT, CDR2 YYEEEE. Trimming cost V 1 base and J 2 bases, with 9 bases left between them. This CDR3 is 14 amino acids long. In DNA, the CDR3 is TGTGCCAGCAGCTTGTCCGGACATAACACTGAAGCTTTCTTT. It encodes CASSLSGHNTEAFF.

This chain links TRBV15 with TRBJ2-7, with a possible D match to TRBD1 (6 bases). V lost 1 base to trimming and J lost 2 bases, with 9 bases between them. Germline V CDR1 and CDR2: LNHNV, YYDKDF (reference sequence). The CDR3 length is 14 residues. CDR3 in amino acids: CATSRGDTAYEQYF. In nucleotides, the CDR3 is TGTGCCACCAGCAGAGGGGACACTGCCTACGAGCAGTACTTC.

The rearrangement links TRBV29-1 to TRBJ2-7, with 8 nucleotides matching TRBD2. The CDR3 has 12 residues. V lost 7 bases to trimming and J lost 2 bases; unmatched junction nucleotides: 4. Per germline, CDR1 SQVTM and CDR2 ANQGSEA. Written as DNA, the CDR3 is TGCAGCGCGGGAGGGCAGACCTACGAGCAGTACTTC. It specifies CSAGGQTYEQYF.

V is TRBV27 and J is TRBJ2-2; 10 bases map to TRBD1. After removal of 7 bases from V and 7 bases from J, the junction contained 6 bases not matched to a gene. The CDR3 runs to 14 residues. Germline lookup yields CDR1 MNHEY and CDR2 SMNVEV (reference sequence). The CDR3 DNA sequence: TGTGCCAGCAAGGGGGACAGGGGTTTCGGGGAGCTGTTTTTT. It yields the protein CASKGDRGFGELFF.

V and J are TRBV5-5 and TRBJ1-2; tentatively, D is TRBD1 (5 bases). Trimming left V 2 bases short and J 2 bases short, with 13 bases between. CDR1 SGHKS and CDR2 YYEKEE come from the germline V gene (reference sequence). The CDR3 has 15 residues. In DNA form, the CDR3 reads TGTGCCAGCAGCTTTTGGGCGGGACTCAACTATGGCTACACCTTC. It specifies CASSFWAGLNYGYTF. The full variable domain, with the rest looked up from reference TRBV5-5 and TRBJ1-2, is DAGVTQSPTHLIKTRGQQVTLRCSPISGHKSVSWYQQVLGQGPQFIFQYYEKEERGRGNFPDRFSARQFPNYSSELNVNALLLGDSALYLCASSFWAGLNYGYTFGSGTRLTVV.

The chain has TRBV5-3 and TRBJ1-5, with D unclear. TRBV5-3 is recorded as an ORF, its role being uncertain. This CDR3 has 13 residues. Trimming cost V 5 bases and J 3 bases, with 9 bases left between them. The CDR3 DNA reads TGTGCCAGAAGGTCCTCCTCCAATCAGCCCCAGCATTTT. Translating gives CARRSSSNQPQHF.

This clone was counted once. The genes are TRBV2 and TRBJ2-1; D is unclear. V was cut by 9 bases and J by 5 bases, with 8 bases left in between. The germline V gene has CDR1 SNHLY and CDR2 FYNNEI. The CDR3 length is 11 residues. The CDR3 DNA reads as TGTGCCAGTCAAGGGAACAATGAGCAGTTCTTC. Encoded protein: CASQGNNEQFF.

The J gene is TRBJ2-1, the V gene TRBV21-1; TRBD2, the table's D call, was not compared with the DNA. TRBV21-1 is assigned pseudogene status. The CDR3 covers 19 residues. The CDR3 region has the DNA TGTGCCAGCAGCAAAGGTGAAGGGACTAGAAGGGGGTCGTACAATGAGCAGTTCTTC. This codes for CASSKGEGTRRGSYNEQFF.

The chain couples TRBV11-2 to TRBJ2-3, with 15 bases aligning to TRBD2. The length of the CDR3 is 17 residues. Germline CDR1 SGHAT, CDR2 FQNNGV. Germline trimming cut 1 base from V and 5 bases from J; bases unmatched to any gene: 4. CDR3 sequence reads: CASSLVGLAGGRDTQYF. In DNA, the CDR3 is TGTGCCAGCAGCTTAGTGGGACTAGCGGGAGGAAGAGATACGCAGTATTTT.

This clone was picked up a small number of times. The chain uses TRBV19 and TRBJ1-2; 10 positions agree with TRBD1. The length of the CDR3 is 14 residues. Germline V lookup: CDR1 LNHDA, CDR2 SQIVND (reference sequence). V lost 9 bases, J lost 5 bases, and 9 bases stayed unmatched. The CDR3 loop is CASTQDRGWYGYTF. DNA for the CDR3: TGTGCCAGCACCCAGGACAGGGGGTGGTATGGCTACACCTTC.

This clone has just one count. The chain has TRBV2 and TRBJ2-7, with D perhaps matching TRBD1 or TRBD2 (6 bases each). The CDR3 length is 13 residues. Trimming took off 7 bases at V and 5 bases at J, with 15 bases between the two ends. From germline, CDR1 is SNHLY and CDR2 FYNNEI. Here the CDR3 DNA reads TGTGCCAGCACGGGGGCGCTGGGGCACGAGCAGTACTTC. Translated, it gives CASTGALGHEQYF.

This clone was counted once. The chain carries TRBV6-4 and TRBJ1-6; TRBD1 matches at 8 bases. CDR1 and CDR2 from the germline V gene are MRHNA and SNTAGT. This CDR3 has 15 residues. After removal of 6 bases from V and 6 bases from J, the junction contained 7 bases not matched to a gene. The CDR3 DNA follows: TGTGCCAGCAGCCTGGGACAGGCTGGTAATTCACCCCTCCACTTT. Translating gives CASSLGQAGNSPLHF.

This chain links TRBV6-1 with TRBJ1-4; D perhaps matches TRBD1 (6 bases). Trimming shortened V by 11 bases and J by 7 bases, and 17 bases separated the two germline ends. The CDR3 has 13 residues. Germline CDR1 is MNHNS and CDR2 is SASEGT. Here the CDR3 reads CAAMDRISEKLFF. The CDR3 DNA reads TGTGCCGCCATGGACAGAATCTCTGAAAAACTGTTTTTT.

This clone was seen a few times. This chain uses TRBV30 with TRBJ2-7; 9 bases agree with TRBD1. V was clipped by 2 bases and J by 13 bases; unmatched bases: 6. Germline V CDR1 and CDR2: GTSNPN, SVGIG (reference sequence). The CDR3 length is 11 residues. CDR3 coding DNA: TGTGCCTGGAGTTCCGGGACAGGGTCCTACTTC. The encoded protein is CAWSSGTGSYF. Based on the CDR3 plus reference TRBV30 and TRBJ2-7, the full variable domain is SQTIHQWPATLVQPVGSPLSLECTVEGTSNPNLYWYRQAAGRGLQLLFYSVGIGQISSEVPQNLSASRPQDRQFILSSKKLLLSDSGFYLCAWSSGTGSYFGPGTRLTVT.

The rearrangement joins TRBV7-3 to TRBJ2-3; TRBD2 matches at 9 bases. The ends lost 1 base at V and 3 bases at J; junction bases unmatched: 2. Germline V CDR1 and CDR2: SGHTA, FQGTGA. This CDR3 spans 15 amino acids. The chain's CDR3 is CASSLRRGGTDTQYF. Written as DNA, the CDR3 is TGTGCCAGCAGCTTAAGGCGGGGGGGTACAGATACGCAGTATTTT.